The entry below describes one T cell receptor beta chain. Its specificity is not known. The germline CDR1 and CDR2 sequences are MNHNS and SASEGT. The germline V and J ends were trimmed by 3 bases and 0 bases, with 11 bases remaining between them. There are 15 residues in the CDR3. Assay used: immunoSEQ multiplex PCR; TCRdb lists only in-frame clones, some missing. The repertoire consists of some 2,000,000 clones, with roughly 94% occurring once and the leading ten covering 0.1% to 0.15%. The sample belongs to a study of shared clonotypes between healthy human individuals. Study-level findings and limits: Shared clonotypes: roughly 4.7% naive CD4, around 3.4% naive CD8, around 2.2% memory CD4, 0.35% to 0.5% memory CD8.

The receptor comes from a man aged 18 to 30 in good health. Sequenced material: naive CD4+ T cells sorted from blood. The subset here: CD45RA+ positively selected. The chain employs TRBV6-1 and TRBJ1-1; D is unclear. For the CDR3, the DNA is TGTGCCAGCAGTGATATAGGTGGCATGAACACTGAAGCTTTCTTT. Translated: CASSDIGGMNTEAFF.